The present entry profiles one TCR beta chain with its context. The antigen is undetermined. The primer mix had 60 Vbeta and 13 Jbeta primers. TCRdb's table, derived via immunoSEQ multiplex PCR, lists solely in-frame clones and lacks some. Of 170,000 or so clones in the sample, around 82% were seen once. This CDR3 spans 11 amino acids. V was pared by 6 bases and J by 1 base, with 4 bases between. CDR1 is MNHNS and CDR2 is SASEGT in the germline V gene. These data originate in a study of cytomegalovirus exposure and HLA in healthy donors. Study results and limitations: A few CMV-associated chains proved CMV antigen-specific in vitro. About 87% or about 30% of the time was how often most TCR beta V segments were productive, according to an earlier analysis.

It was healthy bone marrow donors who served as donors. The TCR originated in a woman in her fifties or sixties in good health and CMV-seropositive. V and J are TRBV6-1 and TRBJ2-7; no definite D call. The sample consisted of PBMCs. The CDR3 spells CASRSSYEQYF. CDR3 nucleotides: TGTGCCAGCAGGTCATCCTACGAGCAGTACTTC.